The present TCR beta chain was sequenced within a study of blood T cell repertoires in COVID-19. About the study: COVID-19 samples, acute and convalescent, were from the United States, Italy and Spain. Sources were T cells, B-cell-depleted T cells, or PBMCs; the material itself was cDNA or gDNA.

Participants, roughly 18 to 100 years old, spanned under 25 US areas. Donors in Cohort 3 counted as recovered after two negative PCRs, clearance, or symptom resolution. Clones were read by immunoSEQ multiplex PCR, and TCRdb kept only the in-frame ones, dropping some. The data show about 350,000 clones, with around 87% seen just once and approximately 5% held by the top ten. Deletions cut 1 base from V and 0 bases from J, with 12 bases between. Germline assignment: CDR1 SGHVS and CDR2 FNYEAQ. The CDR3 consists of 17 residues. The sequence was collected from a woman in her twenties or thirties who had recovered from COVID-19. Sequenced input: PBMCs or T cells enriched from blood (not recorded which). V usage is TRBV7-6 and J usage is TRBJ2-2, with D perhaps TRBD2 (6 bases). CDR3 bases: TGTGCCAGCAGCTTAGTGCCCGGGGGTACGAACACCGGGGAGCTGTTTTTT. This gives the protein CASSLVPGGTNTGELFF.